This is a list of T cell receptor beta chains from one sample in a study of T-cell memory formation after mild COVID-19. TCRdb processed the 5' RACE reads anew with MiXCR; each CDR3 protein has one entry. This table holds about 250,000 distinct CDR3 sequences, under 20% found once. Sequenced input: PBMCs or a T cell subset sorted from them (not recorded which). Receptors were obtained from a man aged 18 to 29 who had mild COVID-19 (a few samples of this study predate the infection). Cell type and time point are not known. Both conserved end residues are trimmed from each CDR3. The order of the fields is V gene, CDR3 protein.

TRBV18 ANYEGETQY
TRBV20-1 SASRDSENQPQH
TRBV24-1 ATSDWDSNQPQH
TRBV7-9 ASSLRHTGEKLF
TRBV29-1 SVKRWGLETQY
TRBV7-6 ASSLRQGAGVQY
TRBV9 ASSDRAKVNTGELF
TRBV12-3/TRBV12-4 ASIPRGWGTEAF
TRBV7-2 ASSLAAFNTIY
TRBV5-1 ASSSTGGGGDGYT
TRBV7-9 ASSLRGGAGNEQF
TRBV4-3 ASSQGGTSTDTQY
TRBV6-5 ASSYSNGGQETQY
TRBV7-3 ASSLTGAARETQY
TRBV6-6 ASSPNPPDRVAYEQY
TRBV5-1 ASSQTWGDTEAF
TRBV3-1 ASSPQLSEKLF